The 8 T cell receptor beta chains below all came from one sample that was sequenced in a study of human T cells and chemical hapten exposure. TCRdb called the RACE reads again in MiXCR, with one record for every CDR3 protein. The sample consists of about 400,000 distinct CDR3 sequences, around 6% of them appearing once. Time point denoted: patch test 2, 6 weeks after DPC sensitization. Treatment described: therapeutic diphenylcyclopropenone sensitization with weekly scalp DPC. This sample comprised whole blood, obtained in connection with sensitization to the hapten diphenylcyclopropenone (DPC). The receptor set was obtained from a woman between 18 and 30 years old with alopecia areata. Some clones in this sample may be carry-over from other donors' samples.

This clonotype occurred many times. This chain's CDR3 is CAAPGGACTEAFF. In DNA form, the CDR3 reads TGTGCCGCCCCAGGGGGCGCGTGCACTGAAGCTTTCTTT. The rearrangement joins TRBV24-1 to TRBJ1-1; 8 bases fit TRBD1. The CDR3 extends over 13 amino acids. V lost 12 bases to trimming and J lost 4 bases; unmatched junction nucleotides: 9. Germline loops: CDR1 KGHDR, CDR2 SFDVKD.

V usage is TRBV10-3 and J usage is TRBJ2-3; D is tentatively TRBD1 or TRBD2 (5 bases each). The V end lost 4 bases, the J end lost 5 bases, and 13 bases lay between the germline ends. Germline CDR1 ENHRY, CDR2 SYGVKD. The CDR3 length is 14 residues. CDR3 residues: CAISASARGDTQYF. The CDR3 DNA reads TGTGCCATCAGTGCATCAGCGAGGGGAGATACGCAGTATTTT.

The chain links TRBV20-1 to TRBJ2-3; TRBD2 matches 9 bases. Losses at the gene ends were 2 bases for V and 3 bases for J; bases not matched to a gene: 3. Looked up from germline, CDR1 is DFQATT and CDR2 is SNEGSKA (reference sequence). The CDR3 runs 14 residues. In DNA, the CDR3 is TGCAGTGCTAGACTAGCGGGGACGACAGATACGCAGTATTTT. Protein: CSARLAGTTDTQYF.

Ten or more counts support this clonotype. The gene calls are TRBV12-3 or TRBV12-4 and TRBJ1-5; D not resolved. V gave up 7 bases and J gave up 4 bases, with 14 bases separating them. This CDR3 has 14 residues. CDR3 nucleotide sequence: TGTGCCAGCACCACCGCGCCGCCTAATCAGCCCCAGCATTTT. This codes for CASTTAPPNQPQHF.

This sequence joins TRBV12-3 or TRBV12-4 and TRBJ2-3; TRBD1 agrees at 9 bases. J was trimmed by 6 bases and V by 6 bases; bases with no gene match: 16. This CDR3 spans 17 amino acids. The CDR3 sequence: CASRTRTGTGLIDTQYF. As DNA, the CDR3 is TGTGCCAGCAGAACCCGTACCGGGACAGGGCTAATCGATACGCAGTATTTT.

Many counts were recorded for this clonotype. The chain recombines TRBV19 with TRBJ1-2; D gene ambiguous. This CDR3 is 12 amino acids long. Germline CDR1 LNHDA, CDR2 SQIVND (reference sequence). Trimming shortened V by 11 bases and J by 7 bases, and 17 bases separated the two germline ends. The CDR3 here is CAGGYSSGGYTF. The CDR3 DNA reads as TGTGCCGGTGGATACTCTTCTGGTGGCTACACCTTC.

This clonotype occurred many times. The V call is TRBV28, the J call TRBJ1-1, with D maybe TRBD1 (5 bases). Trimming stripped 3 bases from V and 5 bases from J, with 16 bases between. The CDR3 runs 15 residues. The germline gives CDR1 MDHEN, CDR2 SYDVKM. DNA for the CDR3: TGTGCCAGCAGTTTGCCGGGACTTCCTAAGACTGAAGCTTTCTTT. Translation: CASSLPGLPKTEAFF.

Remarks on this clonotype: With a much larger clone just one base away, this may be a read error. This sequence joins TRBV7-2 and TRBJ2-3; 9 bases map to TRBD1. Germline V gives CDR1 SGHTA, CDR2 FQGNSA. This CDR3 contains 16 residues. The trim removed 5 bases at V and 3 bases at J, leaving 9 bases unmatched. The CDR3 loop reads CASSQKGQGFTDTQYF. Written as DNA, the CDR3 is TGTGCCAGCAGCCAGAAGGGACAGGGCTTTACAGATACGCAGTATTTT.